Listed here are 7 T cell receptor beta chains from one sample, sequenced in a study of blood T cell repertoires in COVID-19. Sequencing was performed with immunoSEQ multiplex PCR; in TCRdb, only in-frame clones are kept and a portion is missing. Of around 160,000 clones listed, roughly 84% were seen once; the top ten hold 5% to 7%. The sequenced sample consisted of PBMCs or T cells enriched from blood (not recorded which). Receptor source: a woman in her forties or fifties who had been exposed to COVID-19.

This clone is a singleton in its sample. V and J are TRBV7-2 and TRBJ1-3, with 9 nucleotides matching TRBD1. V dropped 10 bases and J dropped 0; count of bases not matched to a gene: 4. CDR1 is SGHTA, CDR2 FQGNSA, per germline. This CDR3 has 14 residues. CDR3 sequence: CATGQGVSGNTIYF. CDR3 nucleotides: TGTGCCACGGGACAGGGCGTCTCTGGAAACACCATATATTTT.

This chain connects TRBV6-2 or TRBV6-3 to TRBJ2-7; D is unresolved. Germline assignment: CDR1 MNHEY and CDR2 SVGEGT. CDR3 length: 13 residues. Trimming took 2 bases from V and 3 from J, leaving 8 bases between them. CDR3 region: CASSYEPNYEQYF. The CDR3 DNA is TGTGCCAGCAGTTACGAGCCGAACTACGAGCAGTACTTC.

V usage is TRBV7-9 and J usage is TRBJ1-1; D is uncertain. Trimming pared 5 bases from V and 3 bases from J, leaving 7 bases between. CDR1 is SEHNR, CDR2 FQNEAQ, per germline (reference sequence). The CDR3 extends over 12 amino acids. CDR3 amino acids: CASSEVDTEAFF. The DNA of the CDR3 is TGTGCCAGCAGCGAGGTTGACACTGAAGCTTTCTTT.

This rearrangement joins TRBV27 to TRBJ1-6, with D possibly TRBD1 on 6 matching bases. This CDR3 contains 15 residues. Germline CDR1 and CDR2: MNHEY and SMNVEV (reference sequence). Trimming shortened V by 5 bases and J by 6 bases, and 14 bases separated the two germline ends. CDR3 DNA sequence: TGTGCCAGCAGTCCCCCCAGGGGACGTAATTCACCCCTCCACTTT. This translates into CASSPPRGRNSPLHF.

This chain connects TRBV6-5 to TRBJ2-7; 10 nucleotides match TRBD2. The germline V gene has CDR1 MNHEY and CDR2 SVGAGI. This CDR3 region has 15 residues. The V segment lost 4 bases and the J segment 2 bases; nucleotides outside the gene matches: 5. CDR3: CASSSGTSVPYEQYF. The CDR3 DNA reads TGTGCCAGCAGTTCTGGGACTAGCGTACCCTACGAGCAGTACTTC.

The chain's CDR3 is CAISEGDREWSPLHF. CDR3 nucleotides: TGTGCCATCAGTGAGGGGGACAGGGAATGGTCACCCCTCCACTTT. The chain joins TRBV10-3 to TRBJ1-6; 9 nucleotides match TRBD1. Germline V CDR1 and CDR2: ENHRY, SYGVKD. There are 15 residues in the CDR3. V was clipped by 2 bases and J by 10 bases; unmatched bases: 6.

On this clone: One end of the junction fails to match germline, which may point to a read error. Additional DNA sequences in this sample encode the identical CDR3. The chain is built from TRBV15 and TRBJ1-5; TRBD1 is a possible D gene (5 bases). Germline CDR1 LNHNV, CDR2 YYDKDF (reference sequence). This CDR3 comprises 17 residues. The CDR3 loop is CATSRDHVGGANQPQHF. As DNA, the CDR3 is TGTGCTACCAGCAGAGATCATGTGGGGGGAGCAAATCAGCCCCAGCATTTT.